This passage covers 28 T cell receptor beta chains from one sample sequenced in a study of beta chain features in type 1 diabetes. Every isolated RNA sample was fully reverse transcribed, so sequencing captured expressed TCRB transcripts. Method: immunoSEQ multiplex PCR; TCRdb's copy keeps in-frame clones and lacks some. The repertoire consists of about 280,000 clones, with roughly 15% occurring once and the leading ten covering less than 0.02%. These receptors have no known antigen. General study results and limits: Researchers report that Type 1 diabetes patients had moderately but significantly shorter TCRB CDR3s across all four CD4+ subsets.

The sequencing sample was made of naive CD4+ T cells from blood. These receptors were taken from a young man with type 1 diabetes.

CDR3: CASSRTGRETQYF. The CDR3 DNA sequence: TGTGCCAGTAGCAGGACAGGGAGGGAGACCCAGTACTTC. The chain uses TRBV19 and TRBJ2-5; 8 nucleotides agree with TRBD1. Germline V gene data show CDR1 as LNHDA and CDR2 as SQIVND (reference sequence). The length of the CDR3 is 13 residues. The V gene end was trimmed by 6 bases and the J gene end by 5 bases; junction bases not matched to a gene: 5.

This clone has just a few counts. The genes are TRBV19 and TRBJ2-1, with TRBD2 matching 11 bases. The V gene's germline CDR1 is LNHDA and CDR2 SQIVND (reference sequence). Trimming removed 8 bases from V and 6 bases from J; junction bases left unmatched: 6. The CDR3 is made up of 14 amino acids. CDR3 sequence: CASHSGRAFNEQFF. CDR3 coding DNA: TGTGCCAGTCATAGCGGGAGGGCCTTCAATGAGCAGTTCTTC.

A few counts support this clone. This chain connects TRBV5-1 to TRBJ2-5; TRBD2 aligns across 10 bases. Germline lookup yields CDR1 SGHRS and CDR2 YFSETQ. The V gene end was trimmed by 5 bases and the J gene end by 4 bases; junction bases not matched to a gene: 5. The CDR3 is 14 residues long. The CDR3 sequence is CASRPSSGGETQYF. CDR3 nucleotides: TGCGCCAGCAGGCCCTCTAGCGGGGGAGAGACCCAGTACTTC.

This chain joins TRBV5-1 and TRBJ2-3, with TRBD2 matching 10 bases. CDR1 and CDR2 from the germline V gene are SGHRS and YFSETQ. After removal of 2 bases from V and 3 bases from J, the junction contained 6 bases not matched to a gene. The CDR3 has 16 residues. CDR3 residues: CASSLEAGGQTDTQYF. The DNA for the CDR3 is TGCGCCAGCAGCTTAGAAGCGGGGGGGCAGACAGATACGCAGTATTTT.

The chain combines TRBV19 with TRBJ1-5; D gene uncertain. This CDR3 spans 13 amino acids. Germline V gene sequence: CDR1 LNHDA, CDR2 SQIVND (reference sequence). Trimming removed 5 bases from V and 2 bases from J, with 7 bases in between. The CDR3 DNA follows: TGTGCCAGTAGTTACGCAGGCAATCAGCCCCAGCATTTT. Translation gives CASSYAGNQPQHF.

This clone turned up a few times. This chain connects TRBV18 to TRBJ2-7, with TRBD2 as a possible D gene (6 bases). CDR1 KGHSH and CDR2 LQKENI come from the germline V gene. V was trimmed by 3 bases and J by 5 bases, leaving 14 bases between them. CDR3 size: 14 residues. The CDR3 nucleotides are TGTGCCAGCTCACCGAACGGACTAAGCAACGAGCAGTACTTC. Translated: CASSPNGLSNEQYF.

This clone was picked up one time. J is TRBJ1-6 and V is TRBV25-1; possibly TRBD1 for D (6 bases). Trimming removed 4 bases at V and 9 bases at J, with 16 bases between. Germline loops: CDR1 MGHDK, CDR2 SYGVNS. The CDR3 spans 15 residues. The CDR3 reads CASSAATGMASPLHF. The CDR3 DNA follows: TGTGCCAGCAGTGCTGCAACAGGGATGGCTTCACCCCTCCACTTT.

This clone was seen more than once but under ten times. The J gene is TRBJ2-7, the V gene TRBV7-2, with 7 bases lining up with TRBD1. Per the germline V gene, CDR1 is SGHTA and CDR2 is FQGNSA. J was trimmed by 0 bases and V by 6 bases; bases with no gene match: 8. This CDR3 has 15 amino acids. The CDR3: CASSRGQQYSYEQYF. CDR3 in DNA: TGTGCCAGCAGTCGGGGACAGCAGTACTCCTACGAGCAGTACTTC.

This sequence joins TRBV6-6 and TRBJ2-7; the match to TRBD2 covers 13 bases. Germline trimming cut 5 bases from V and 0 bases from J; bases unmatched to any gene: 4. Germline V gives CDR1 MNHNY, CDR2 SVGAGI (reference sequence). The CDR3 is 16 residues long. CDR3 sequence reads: CASSKGLAGSSYEQYF. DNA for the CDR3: TGTGCCAGCAGTAAGGGACTAGCGGGAAGCTCCTACGAGCAGTACTTC.

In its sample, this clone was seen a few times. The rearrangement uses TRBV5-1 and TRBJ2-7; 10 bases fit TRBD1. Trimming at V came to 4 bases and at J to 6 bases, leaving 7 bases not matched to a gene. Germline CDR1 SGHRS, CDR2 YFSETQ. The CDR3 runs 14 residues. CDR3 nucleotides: TGCGCCAGCAGCCCGCAGGGACAGGGGACCGAGCAGTACTTC. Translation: CASSPQGQGTEQYF.

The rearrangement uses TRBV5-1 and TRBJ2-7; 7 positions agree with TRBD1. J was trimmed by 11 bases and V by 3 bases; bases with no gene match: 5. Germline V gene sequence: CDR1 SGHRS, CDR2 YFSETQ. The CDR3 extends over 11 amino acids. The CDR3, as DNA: TGCGCCAGCAGCTCCGGACAGGAAGAGTACTTC. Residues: CASSSGQEEYF.

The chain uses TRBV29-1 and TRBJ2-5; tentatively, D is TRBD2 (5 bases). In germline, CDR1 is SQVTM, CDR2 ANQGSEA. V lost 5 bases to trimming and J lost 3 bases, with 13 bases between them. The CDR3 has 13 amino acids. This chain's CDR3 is CSVSGSWKETQYF. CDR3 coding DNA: TGCAGCGTTAGCGGCAGTTGGAAAGAGACCCAGTACTTC.

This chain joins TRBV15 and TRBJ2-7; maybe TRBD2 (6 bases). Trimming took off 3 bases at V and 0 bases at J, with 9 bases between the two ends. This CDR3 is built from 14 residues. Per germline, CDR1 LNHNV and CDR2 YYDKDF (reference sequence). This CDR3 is CATSRGLDSYEQYF. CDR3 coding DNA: TGTGCCACCAGCAGGGGACTTGACTCCTACGAGCAGTACTTC.

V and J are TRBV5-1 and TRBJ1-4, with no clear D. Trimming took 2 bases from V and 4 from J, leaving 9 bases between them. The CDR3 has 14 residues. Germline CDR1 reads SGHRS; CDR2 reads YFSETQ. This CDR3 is CASSFVADNEKLFF. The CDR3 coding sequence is TGCGCCAGCAGCTTTGTGGCGGATAATGAAAAACTGTTTTTT.

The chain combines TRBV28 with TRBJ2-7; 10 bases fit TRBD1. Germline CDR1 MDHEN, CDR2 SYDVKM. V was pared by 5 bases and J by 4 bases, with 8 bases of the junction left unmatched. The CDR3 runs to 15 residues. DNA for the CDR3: TGTGCCAGCAGTAGGACTCGGACAGGGGGATACGAGCAGTACTTC. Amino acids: CASSRTRTGGYEQYF.

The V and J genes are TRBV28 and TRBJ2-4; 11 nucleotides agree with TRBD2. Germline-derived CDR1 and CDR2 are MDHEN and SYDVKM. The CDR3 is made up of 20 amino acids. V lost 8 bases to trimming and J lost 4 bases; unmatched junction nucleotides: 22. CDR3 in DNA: TGTGCCAGCGGAACCCCTAGGGTCAGGGGGCGACTAGCGGGAAAAAACATTCAGTACTTC. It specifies CASGTPRVRGRLAGKNIQYF.

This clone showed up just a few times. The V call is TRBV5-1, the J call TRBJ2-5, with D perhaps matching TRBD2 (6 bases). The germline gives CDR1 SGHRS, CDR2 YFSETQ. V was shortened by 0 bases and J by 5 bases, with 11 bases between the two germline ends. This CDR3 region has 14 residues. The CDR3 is CASSLASREETQYF. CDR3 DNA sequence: TGCGCCAGCAGCTTGGCTAGCCGGGAGGAGACCCAGTACTTC.

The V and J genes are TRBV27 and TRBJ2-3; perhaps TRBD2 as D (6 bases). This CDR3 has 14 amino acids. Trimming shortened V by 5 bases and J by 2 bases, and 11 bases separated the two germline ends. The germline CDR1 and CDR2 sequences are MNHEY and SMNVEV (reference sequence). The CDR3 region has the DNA TGTGCCAGCAGTGGGACGCGGGACACAGATACGCAGTATTTT. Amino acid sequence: CASSGTRDTDTQYF.

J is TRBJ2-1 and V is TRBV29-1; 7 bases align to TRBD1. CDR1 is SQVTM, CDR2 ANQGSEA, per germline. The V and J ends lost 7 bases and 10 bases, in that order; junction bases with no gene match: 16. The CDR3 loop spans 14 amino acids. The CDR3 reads CSATLGDSIGEQFF. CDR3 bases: TGCAGCGCCACCCTCGGGGACAGTATAGGCGAGCAGTTCTTC.

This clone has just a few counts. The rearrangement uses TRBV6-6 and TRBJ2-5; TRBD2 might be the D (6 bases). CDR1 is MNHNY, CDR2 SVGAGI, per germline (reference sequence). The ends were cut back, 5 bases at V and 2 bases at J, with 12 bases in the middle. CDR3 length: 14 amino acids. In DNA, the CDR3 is TGTGCCAGCAGTCGTGCGGGGAGACAAGAGACCCAGTACTTC. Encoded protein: CASSRAGRQETQYF.

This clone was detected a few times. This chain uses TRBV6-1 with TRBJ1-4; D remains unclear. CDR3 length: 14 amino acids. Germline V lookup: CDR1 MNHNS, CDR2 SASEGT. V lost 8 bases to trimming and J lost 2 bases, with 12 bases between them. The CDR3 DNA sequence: TGTGCCAGCTCTTATTTGCGGACTAATGAAAAACTGTTTTTT. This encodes CASSYLRTNEKLFF.

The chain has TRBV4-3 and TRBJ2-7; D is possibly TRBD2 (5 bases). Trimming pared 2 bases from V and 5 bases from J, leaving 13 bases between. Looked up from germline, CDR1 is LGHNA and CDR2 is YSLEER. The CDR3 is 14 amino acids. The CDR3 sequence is CASSQTGNPHEQYF. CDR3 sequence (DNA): TGCGCCAGCAGCCAAACCGGGAACCCCCACGAGCAGTACTTC.

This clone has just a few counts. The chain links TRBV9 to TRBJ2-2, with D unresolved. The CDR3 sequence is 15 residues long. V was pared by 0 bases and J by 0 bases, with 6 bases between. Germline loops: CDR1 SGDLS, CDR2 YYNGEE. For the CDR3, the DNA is TGTGCCAGCAGCGTAGGGGCAGCGAACACCGGGGAGCTGTTTTTT. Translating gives CASSVGAANTGELFF. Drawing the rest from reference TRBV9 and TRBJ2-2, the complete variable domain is DSGVTQTPKHLITATGQRVTLRCSPRSGDLSVYWYQQSLDQGLQFLIQYYNGEERAKGNILERFSAQQFPDLHSELNLSSLELGDSALYFCASSVGAANTGELFFGEGSRLTVL.

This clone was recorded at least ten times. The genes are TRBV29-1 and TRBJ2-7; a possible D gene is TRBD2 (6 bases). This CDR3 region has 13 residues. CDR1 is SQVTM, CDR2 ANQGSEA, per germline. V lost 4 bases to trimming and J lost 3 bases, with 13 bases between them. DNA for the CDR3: TGCAGCGTTGCGGGGAGGACGGTCTACGAGCAGTACTTC. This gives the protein CSVAGRTVYEQYF.

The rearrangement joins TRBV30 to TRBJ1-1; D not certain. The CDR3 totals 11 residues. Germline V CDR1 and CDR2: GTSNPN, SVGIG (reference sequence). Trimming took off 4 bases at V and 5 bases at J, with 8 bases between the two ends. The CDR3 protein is CAWMVRTEAFF. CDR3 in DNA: TGTGCCTGGATGGTGCGGACTGAAGCTTTCTTT.

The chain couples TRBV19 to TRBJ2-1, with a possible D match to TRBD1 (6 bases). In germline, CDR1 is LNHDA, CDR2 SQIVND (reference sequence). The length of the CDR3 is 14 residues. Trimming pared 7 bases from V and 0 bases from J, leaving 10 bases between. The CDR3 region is CASKDSPSYNEQFF. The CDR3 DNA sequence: TGTGCCAGTAAGGACAGTCCCTCCTACAATGAGCAGTTCTTC.

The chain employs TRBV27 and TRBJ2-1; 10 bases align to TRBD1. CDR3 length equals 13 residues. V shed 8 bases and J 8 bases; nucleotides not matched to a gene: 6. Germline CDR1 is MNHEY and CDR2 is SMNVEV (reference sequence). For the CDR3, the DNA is TGTGCCAGCTCGGACAGGGGGGTCGATGAGCAGTTCTTC. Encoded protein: CASSDRGVDEQFF.

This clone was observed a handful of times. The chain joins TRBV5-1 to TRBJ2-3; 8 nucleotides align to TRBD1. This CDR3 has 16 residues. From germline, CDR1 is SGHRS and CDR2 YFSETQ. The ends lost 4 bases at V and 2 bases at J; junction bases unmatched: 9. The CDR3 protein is CASSLGTGGVTDTQYF. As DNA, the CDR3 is TGCGCCAGCAGCCTCGGGACAGGTGGTGTCACAGATACGCAGTATTTT.